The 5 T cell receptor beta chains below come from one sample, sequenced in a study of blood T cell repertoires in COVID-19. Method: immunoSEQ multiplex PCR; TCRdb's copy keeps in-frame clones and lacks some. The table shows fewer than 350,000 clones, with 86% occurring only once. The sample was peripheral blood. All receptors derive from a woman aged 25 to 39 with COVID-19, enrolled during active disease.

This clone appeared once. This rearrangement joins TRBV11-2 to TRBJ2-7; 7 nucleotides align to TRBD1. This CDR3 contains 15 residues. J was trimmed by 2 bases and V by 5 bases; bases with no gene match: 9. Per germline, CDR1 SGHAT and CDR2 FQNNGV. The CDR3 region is CASSPGTVSTYEQYF. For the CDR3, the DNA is TGTGCCAGCAGCCCCGGGACAGTTTCGACCTACGAGCAGTACTTC. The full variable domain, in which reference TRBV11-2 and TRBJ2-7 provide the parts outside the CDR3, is EAGVAQSPRYKIIEKRQSVAFWCNPISGHATLYWYQQILGQGPKLLIQFQNNGVVDDSQLPKDRFSAERLKGVDSTLKIQPAKLEDSAVYLCASSPGTVSTYEQYFGPGTRLTVT.

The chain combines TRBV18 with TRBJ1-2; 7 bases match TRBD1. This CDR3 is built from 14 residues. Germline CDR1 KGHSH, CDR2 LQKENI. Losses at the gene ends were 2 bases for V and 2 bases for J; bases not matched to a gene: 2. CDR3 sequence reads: CASSPRTGNYGYTF. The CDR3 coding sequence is TGTGCCAGCTCACCAAGGACAGGCAACTATGGCTACACCTTC.

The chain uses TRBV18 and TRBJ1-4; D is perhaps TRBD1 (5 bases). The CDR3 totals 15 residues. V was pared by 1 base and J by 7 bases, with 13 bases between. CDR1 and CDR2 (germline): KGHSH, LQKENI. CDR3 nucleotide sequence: TGTGCCAGCTCACCACTGGACAATAGGGCTGAAAAACTGTTTTTT. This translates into CASSPLDNRAEKLFF.

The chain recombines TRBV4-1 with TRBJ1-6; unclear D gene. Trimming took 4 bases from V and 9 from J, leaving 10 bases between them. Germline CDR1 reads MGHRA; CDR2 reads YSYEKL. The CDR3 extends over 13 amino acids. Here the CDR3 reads CASSPAGGSPLHF. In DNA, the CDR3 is TGCGCCAGCAGCCCAGCCGGCGGTTCACCCCTCCACTTT.

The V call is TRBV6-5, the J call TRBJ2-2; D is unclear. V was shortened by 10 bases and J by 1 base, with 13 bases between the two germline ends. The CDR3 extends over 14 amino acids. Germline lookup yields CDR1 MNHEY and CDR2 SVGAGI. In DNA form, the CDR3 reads TGTGCCACCGGTCCGCTCAAGAACACCGGGGAGCTGTTTTTT. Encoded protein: CATGPLKNTGELFF.